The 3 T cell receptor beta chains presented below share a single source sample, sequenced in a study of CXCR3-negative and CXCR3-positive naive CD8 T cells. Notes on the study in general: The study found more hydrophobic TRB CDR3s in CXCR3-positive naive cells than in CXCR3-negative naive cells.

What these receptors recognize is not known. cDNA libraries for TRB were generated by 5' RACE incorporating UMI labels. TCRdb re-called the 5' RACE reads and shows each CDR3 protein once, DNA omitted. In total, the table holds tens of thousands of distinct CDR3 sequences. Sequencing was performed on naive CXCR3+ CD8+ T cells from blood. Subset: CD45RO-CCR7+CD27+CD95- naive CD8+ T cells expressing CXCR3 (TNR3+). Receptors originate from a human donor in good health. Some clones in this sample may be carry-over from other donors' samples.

CDR3 protein: CSVGGYTEAFF. V gene TRBV29-1 combines with J gene TRBJ1-1; lacking DNA, the TRBD1 call made by TCRdb goes unchecked. CDR3 size: 11 residues. Germline CDR1 reads SQVTM; CDR2 reads ANQGSEA.

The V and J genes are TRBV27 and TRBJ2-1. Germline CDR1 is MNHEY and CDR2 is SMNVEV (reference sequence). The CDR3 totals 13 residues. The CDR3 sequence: CASSLQSYNEQFF.

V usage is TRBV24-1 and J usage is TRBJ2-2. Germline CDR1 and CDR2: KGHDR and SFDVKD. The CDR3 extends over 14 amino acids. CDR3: CATSDSRNAGELFF.